This T cell receptor (beta chain) comes out of a study of T cell changes during pregnancy in multiple sclerosis. The CDR3 spans 15 residues. V lost 0 bases, J lost 3 bases, and 10 bases lay in between. Germline CDR1 is SGDLS and CDR2 is YYNGEE. Sequencing was performed with immunoSEQ multiplex PCR; in TCRdb, only in-frame clones are kept and a portion is missing. The repertoire consists of around 64,000 clones, with 80% to 95% occurring once and the leading ten covering around 0.27%. This specimen consisted of CD4+ T cells from peripheral blood mononuclear cells, obtained after pregnancy. The gene calls are TRBV9 and TRBJ1-5; a possible D gene is TRBD1 (5 bases). The TCR was taken from a female donor with multiple sclerosis, enrolled in a pregnancy study. In DNA form, the CDR3 reads TGTGCCAGCAGCGTAGCGGCAGGGCCCAATCAGCCCCAGCATTTT. This gives the protein CASSVAAGPNQPQHF.